This note documents a single T cell receptor beta chain sequence. This sample stems from a study of blood T cell repertoires in COVID-19. At the level of the study: Acute and convalescent COVID-19 samples came from the United States, Italy and Spain.

All enrollees were roughly 18 to 89 years old and from roughly 26 US areas. CDR1 SGHTA and CDR2 FQGNSA come from the germline V gene. The CDR3 is 18 amino acids. The ends lost 5 bases at V and 3 bases at J; junction bases unmatched: 15. As processed by the authors: The assay estimated nucleated cells by amplifying reference gene primers. Clones were read by immunoSEQ multiplex PCR, and TCRdb kept only the in-frame ones, dropping some. V, J and clone size derive from that table, while D and trimming were established from the DNA sequence. The sample lists under 250,000 clones; about 80% were seen once.

The chain links TRBV7-2 to TRBJ1-1; 10 bases fit TRBD1. The receptor was isolated from a woman aged 40-49 years with acute COVID-19. Sequenced material: PBMCs or T cells enriched from blood (not recorded which). The CDR3 DNA sequence: TGTGCCAGCAGCCCCAATCTCCCCGGGACAGGGGCTTACACTGAAGCTTTCTTT. Amino acid sequence: CASSPNLPGTGAYTEAFF.